Below, 16 T cell receptor beta chains from the same sample are listed, as sequenced in a study of shared clonotypes between healthy human individuals (dated by TCRdb to 2018 to 2021). The library was made by the immunoSEQ multiplex PCR assay. TCRdb limited this immuneACCESS table to in-frame rearrangements with V and J called. A share of clones is missing; checked studies link under half to unresolved V genes, and the rest is unexplained. Here the sample has some 2,000,000 clones; roughly 94% occur a single time. The ten most abundant clones make up 0.9% to 1.4% of the sample. CD8 naive samples were obtained by positive selection for CCR7 among CD45RO-negative cells, yielding a CD45RA+CCR7+ population from which TemRA cells were excluded. Sequencing input: naive CD8+ T cells sorted from blood. The cell subset or site tag for this specimen amounts to: CD45RA+CCR7+. The receptors shown here come from a man between 18 and 29 years old in good health.

The rearrangement joins TRBV19 to TRBJ1-2; TRBD1 agrees at 8 bases. This CDR3 is 13 amino acids long. V lost 5 bases and J lost 4; bases outside the gene matches: 3. Germline CDR1 is LNHDA and CDR2 is SQIVND (reference sequence). CDR3 residues: CASSFGQGYGYTF. The CDR3 bases are TGTGCCAGTAGTTTTGGACAGGGCTATGGCTACACCTTC. Full variable domain (rest looked up from reference TRBV19 and TRBJ1-2): DGGITQSPKYLFRKEGQNVTLSCEQNLNHDAMYWYRQDPGQGLRLIYYSQIVNDFQKGDIAEGYSVSREKKESFPLTVTSAQKNPTAFYLCASSFGQGYGYTFGSGTRLTVV.

CDR3 in amino acids: CASSLKAGTSGAYEQYF. The CDR3 DNA is TGCGCCAGCAGCTTGAAAGCCGGGACTAGCGGGGCCTACGAGCAGTACTTC. The chain joins TRBV5-1 to TRBJ2-7; 13 positions agree with TRBD2. The CDR3 sequence is 17 residues long. The germline V gene encodes CDR1 SGHRS and CDR2 YFSETQ. Trimming at V came to 1 base and at J to 2 bases, leaving 6 bases not matched to a gene.

The rearrangement uses TRBV27 and TRBJ2-3, with a tentative D call TRBD2 (6 bases). The V end lost 3 bases, the J end lost 1 base, and 14 bases lay between the germline ends. Germline CDR1 reads MNHEY; CDR2 reads SMNVEV (reference sequence). The CDR3 totals 16 residues. CDR3 residues: CASSFLLIAGTDTQYF. CDR3 sequence (DNA): TGTGCCAGCAGTTTCCTTTTGATAGCGGGCACAGATACGCAGTATTTT.

V usage is TRBV5-8 and J usage is TRBJ2-3; the D gene could be TRBD1 or TRBD2 (5 bases each). The length of the CDR3 is 14 residues. V gave up 4 bases and J gave up 3 bases, with 12 bases separating them. CDR1 and CDR2 (germline): SGHTS, YDEGEE. CDR3 sequence: CASSHGAATDTQYF. The CDR3 bases are TGTGCCAGCAGCCACGGGGCAGCGACAGATACGCAGTATTTT.

The rearrangement links TRBV6-1 to TRBJ2-7, with no clear D. The germline CDR1 and CDR2 sequences are MNHNS and SASEGT. The CDR3 spans 12 residues. With 8 bases removed from V and 1 base from J, the gap between germline ends came to 9 bases. The chain's CDR3 is CASEDVSYEQYF. The CDR3 nucleotides read TGTGCCAGCGAGGACGTTTCCTACGAGCAGTACTTC.

The rearrangement joins TRBV4-3 to TRBJ1-2, with a weak D call TRBD1 (5 bases). Trimming stripped 1 base from V and 2 bases from J, with 11 bases between. Germline V lookup: CDR1 LGHNA, CDR2 YSLEER. The CDR3 is 15 residues long. The CDR3 spells CASSQGLGHNYGYTF. CDR3 DNA sequence: TGCGCCAGCAGCCAAGGGCTAGGACACAACTATGGCTACACCTTC.

With respect to this clone: The same CDR3 is also encoded by other DNA sequences in this sample. The rearrangement joins TRBV7-9 to TRBJ2-7; D call uncertain. Germline V CDR1 and CDR2: SEHNR, FQNEAQ (reference sequence). The length of the CDR3 is 12 residues. Trimming cost V 6 bases and J 0 bases, with 6 bases left between them. In DNA, the CDR3 is TGTGCCAGCAGTCATGACTCCTACGAGCAGTACTTC. The encoded protein is CASSHDSYEQYF. Supplemented by reference TRBV7-9 and TRBJ2-7, the full variable domain reads DTGVSQNPRHKITKRGQNVTFRCDPISEHNRLYWYRQTLGQGPEFLTYFQNEAQLEKSRLLSDRFSAERPKGSFSTLEIQRTEQGDSAMYLCASSHDSYEQYFGPGTRLTVT.

This clone appeared once. This chain uses TRBV1 with TRBJ2-7; TRBD1, as called in the table, went unchecked against the DNA. TRBV1 constitutes a pseudogene. The CDR3 extends over 19 amino acids. The CDR3 DNA follows: TGCACCAGCAGCCAAGATGGTGGTCGGGGTCACAGGGGGCCCCACGAGCAGTACTTC. It encodes CTSSQDGGRGHRGPHEQYF.

V usage is TRBV7-9 and J usage is TRBJ1-3, with a possible D match to TRBD1 (5 bases). V gave up 5 bases and J gave up 0 bases, with 14 bases separating them. The CDR3 loop spans 16 amino acids. CDR1 and CDR2 (germline): SEHNR, FQNEAQ (reference sequence). CDR3 in DNA: TGTGCCAGCAGCCCACCCGGGGCGCTCTCTGGAAACACCATATATTTT. Translating gives CASSPPGALSGNTIYF.

V is TRBV25-1 and J is TRBJ1-1, with 9 bases that match TRBD1. The trim removed 7 bases at V and 0 bases at J, leaving 6 bases unmatched. Germline CDR1 is MGHDK and CDR2 is SYGVNS. This CDR3 contains 15 residues. CDR3 nucleotides: TGTGCCAGCAATTCAGGACAGGGGATGAACACTGAAGCTTTCTTT. The encoded protein is CASNSGQGMNTEAFF.

The rearrangement uses TRBV13 and TRBJ2-7, with 11 bases identical to TRBD2. J was trimmed by 2 bases and V by 4 bases; bases with no gene match: 4. Germline-derived CDR1 and CDR2 are PRHDT and FYEKMQ (reference sequence). This CDR3 has 15 residues. This CDR3 reads CASSYPSGGTYEQYF. DNA for the CDR3: TGTGCCAGCAGCTACCCTAGCGGGGGGACCTACGAGCAGTACTTC.

The genes are TRBV7-8 and TRBJ2-5; 16 nucleotides match TRBD2. Unmatched junction bases numbered 8, after V lost 5 bases and J lost 2 bases. This CDR3 is built from 18 residues. Looked up from germline, CDR1 is SGHVS and CDR2 is FQNEAQ. CDR3 nucleotide sequence: TGTGCCAGCAGCCCGGGACTAGCGGGGGGGAACCTTCAAGAGACCCAGTACTTC. Amino acids: CASSPGLAGGNLQETQYF.

The chain has TRBV6-5 and TRBJ2-7; 7 bases are a match to TRBD1. Trimming removed 5 bases from V and 5 bases from J; junction bases left unmatched: 6. Germline V gene lookup returns CDR1 MNHEY and CDR2 SVGAGI. CDR3 length: 13 residues. The CDR3 nucleotides are TGTGCCAGCAGTACATGGACAGGTAACGAGCAGTACTTC. Amino acid sequence: CASSTWTGNEQYF.

This clone was counted once. V is TRBV27 and J is TRBJ2-1, with D maybe TRBD2 (5 bases). The CDR3 covers 16 residues. With 6 bases removed from V and 3 bases from J, the gap between germline ends came to 18 bases. Germline CDR1 and CDR2: MNHEY and SMNVEV (reference sequence). Here the CDR3 DNA reads TGTGCCAGCAGCTCTAGCATCGGGCCGAACTACAATGAGCAGTTCTTC. It is translated as CASSSSIGPNYNEQFF.

V is TRBV7-2 and J is TRBJ2-3; 9 bases match TRBD2. The CDR3 extends over 15 amino acids. Trimming cost V 9 bases and J 4 bases; bases outside gene matches: 11. Germline V gene sequence: CDR1 SGHTA, CDR2 FQGNSA. The CDR3 DNA reads TGTGCCAGTACCCCCGGGACTAGCTGGGCAGATACGCAGTATTTT. Its protein product is CASTPGTSWADTQYF.

The CDR3 coding sequence is TGTGCCTGGGAGATCGGGACAGGTGCCGAAAAACTGTTTTTT. This encodes CAWEIGTGAEKLFF. The rearrangement joins TRBV30 to TRBJ1-4; 8 bases are a match to TRBD1. The CDR3 totals 14 residues. V was clipped by 5 bases and J by 8 bases; unmatched bases: 10. CDR1 and CDR2 from the germline V gene are GTSNPN and SVGIG (reference sequence).